This T cell receptor beta chain was sequenced for a study of cytomegalovirus exposure and HLA in healthy donors. Note on this clone: Its specificity is not known.

PCR amplification relied on 60 Vbeta primers (plus 13 Jbeta primers). Assay: immunoSEQ multiplex PCR; the TCRdb copy retains only in-frame clones and omits some. Of 130,000 to 150,000 clones in the sample, around three quarters are singletons; the top ten hold over 2%. The CDR3 is made up of 18 amino acids. V trimming: 3 bases; J trimming: 4 bases; junction bases outside the gene matches: 13. Germline CDR1 SGHRS, CDR2 YFSETQ. Overall study results and limits: Most CMV-associated TCR beta chains appeared HLA-restricted in a later analysis. Analysis was carried out at a later point, and it linked a missense DCLRE1C variant to TCR beta V- and J-gene trimming. In an earlier analysis, productive rearrangement rates for most beta V segments clustered near 87% or 30%. More clonal expansion characterized HLA-associated TCR beta chains than equally common others in a later analysis.

Sequencing was performed on PBMCs. This TCR came from a man aged 40-50 years in good health and CMV-seronegative. V usage is TRBV5-1 and J usage is TRBJ2-1, with 10 positions matching TRBD1. The CDR3 coding sequence is TGCGCCAGCAGCTGGCGGACAGGGGGGCAGGTTGGATACAATGAGCAGTTCTTC. It translates to CASSWRTGGQVGYNEQFF.